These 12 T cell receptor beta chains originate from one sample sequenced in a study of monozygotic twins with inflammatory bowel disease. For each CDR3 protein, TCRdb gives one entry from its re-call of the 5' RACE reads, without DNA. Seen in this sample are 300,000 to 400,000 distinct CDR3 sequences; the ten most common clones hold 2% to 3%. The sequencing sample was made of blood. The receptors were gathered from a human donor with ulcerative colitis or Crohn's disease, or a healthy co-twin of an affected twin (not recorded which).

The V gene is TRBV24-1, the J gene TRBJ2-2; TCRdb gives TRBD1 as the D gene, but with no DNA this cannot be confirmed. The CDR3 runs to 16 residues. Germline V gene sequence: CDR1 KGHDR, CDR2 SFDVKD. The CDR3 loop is CATSDLGTGSTGELFF.

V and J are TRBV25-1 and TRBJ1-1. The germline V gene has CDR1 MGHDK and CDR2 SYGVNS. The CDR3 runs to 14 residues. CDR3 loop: CASMRGGVYTEAFF.

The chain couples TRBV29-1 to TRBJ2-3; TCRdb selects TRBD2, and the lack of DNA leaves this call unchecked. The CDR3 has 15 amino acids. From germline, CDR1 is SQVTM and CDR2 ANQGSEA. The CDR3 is CSVVPSGGSTDTQYF.

CDR3 residues: CASSRTGTGLSETQYF. This chain joins TRBV12-3 or TRBV12-4 and TRBJ2-5; no DNA is available, so the TRBD1 call from TCRdb remains unchecked. The CDR3 length is 16 residues.

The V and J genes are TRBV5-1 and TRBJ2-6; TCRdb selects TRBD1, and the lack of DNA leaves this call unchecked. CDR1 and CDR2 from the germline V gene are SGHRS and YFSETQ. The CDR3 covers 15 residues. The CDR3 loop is CASGEGFSGANVLTF. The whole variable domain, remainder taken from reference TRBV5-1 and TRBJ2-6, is KAGVTQTPRYLIKTRGQQVTLSCSPISGHRSVSWYQQTPGQGLQFLFEYFSETQRNKGNFPGRFSGRQFSNSRSEMNVSTLELGDSALYLCASGEGFSGANVLTFGAGSRLTVL.

CDR3 loop: CASRERTDSYSNQPQHF. The rearrangement uses TRBV6-1 and TRBJ1-5. The CDR3 spans 17 residues. Germline V gene lookup returns CDR1 MNHNS and CDR2 SASEGT.

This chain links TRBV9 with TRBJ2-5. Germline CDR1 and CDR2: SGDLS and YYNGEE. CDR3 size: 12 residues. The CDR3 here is CASSVSAETQYF.

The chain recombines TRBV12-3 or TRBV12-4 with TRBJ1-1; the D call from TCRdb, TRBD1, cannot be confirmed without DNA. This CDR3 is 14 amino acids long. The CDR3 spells CASSFQGPNTEAFF.

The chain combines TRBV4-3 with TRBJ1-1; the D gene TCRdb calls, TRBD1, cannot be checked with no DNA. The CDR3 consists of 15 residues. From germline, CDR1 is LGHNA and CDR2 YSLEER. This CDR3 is CASSPQGGGNTEAFF.

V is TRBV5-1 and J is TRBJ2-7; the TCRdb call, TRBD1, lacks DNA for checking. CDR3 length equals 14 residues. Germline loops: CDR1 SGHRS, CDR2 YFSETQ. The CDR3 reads CASGWTGVRDEQYF. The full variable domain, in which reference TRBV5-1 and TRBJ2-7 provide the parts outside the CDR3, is KAGVTQTPRYLIKTRGQQVTLSCSPISGHRSVSWYQQTPGQGLQFLFEYFSETQRNKGNFPGRFSGRQFSNSRSEMNVSTLELGDSALYLCASGWTGVRDEQYFGPGTRLTVT.

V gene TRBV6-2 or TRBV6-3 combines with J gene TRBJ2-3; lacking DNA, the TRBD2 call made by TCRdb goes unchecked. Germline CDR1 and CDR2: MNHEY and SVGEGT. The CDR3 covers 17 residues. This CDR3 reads CASRRTSGWGSTDTQYF.

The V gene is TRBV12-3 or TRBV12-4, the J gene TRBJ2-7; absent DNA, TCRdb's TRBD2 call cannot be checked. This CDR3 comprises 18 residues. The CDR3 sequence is CASSHSPSRGPFPYEQYF.